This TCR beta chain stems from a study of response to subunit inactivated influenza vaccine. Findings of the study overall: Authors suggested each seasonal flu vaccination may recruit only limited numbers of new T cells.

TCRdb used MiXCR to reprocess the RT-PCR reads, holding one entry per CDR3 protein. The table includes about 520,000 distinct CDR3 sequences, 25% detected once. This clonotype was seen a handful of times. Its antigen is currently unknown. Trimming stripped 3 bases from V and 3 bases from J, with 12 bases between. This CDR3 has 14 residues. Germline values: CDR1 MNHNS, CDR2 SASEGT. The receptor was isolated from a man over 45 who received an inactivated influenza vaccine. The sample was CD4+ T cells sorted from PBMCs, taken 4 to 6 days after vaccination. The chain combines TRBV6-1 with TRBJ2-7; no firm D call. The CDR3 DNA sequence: TGTGCCAGCAGTGAGGGCAATTTAGTCTACGAGCAGTACTTC. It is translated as CASSEGNLVYEQYF.